This entry lists 30 T cell receptor beta chains sequenced from one sample in a study of T cells in Graves' hyperthyroidism and ophthalmopathy. TCR beta CDR3 regions were amplified from RNA transcripts. The TCR CDR3 first-round RT-PCR relied on the HTBI primer set. TCRdb ran MiXCR on the multiplex PCR reads and lists one entry per CDR3 protein. The data show some 270,000 distinct CDR3 sequences, about an eighth seen once. The sample taken for sequencing was blood. These receptors were taken from a woman in her 30s with Graves' hyperthyroidism that later progressed to Graves' ophthalmopathy.

At least ten counts were recorded for this clonotype. This chain joins TRBV6-1 and TRBJ2-4; D perhaps matches TRBD2 (5 bases). CDR1 and CDR2 (germline): MNHNS, SASEGT. Trimming left V 5 bases short and J 7 bases short, with 15 bases between. The CDR3 is 14 residues long. CDR3 residues: CASSTSGGDNIQYF. The CDR3 DNA sequence: TGTGCCAGCAGTACCAGCGGAGGTGACAACATTCAGTACTTC.

This clonotype occurred a few times. A much larger clone lies a single base off, so this may be a read error. V usage is TRBV6-5 and J usage is TRBJ2-3; maybe TRBD2 (6 bases). The germline V gene encodes CDR1 MNHEY and CDR2 SVGAGI. This CDR3 is built from 13 residues. CDR3 DNA: TGTGCCAGCAGTTACACTAGCACAGGTACGCAGTATTTT. It yields the protein CASSYTSTGTQYF.

The chain uses TRBV4-3 and TRBJ2-1; 7 nucleotides align to TRBD2. The ends lost 0 bases at V and 1 base at J; junction bases unmatched: 3. The CDR3 runs to 16 residues. The germline gives CDR1 LGHNA, CDR2 YSLEER. The CDR3 region is CASSQESAGSYNEQFF. For the CDR3, the DNA is TGCGCCAGCAGCCAAGAGTCAGCGGGGTCCTACAATGAGCAGTTCTTC.

This clonotype was seen many times. V and J are TRBV29-1 and TRBJ2-1, with D perhaps given as TRBD1 or TRBD2 (7 bases each). Germline V CDR1 and CDR2: SQVTM, ANQGSEA. CDR3 length: 14 amino acids. Trimming left V 4 bases short and J 4 bases short, with 14 bases between. CDR3 amino acids: CSVGVRGGYNEQFF. In nucleotides, the CDR3 is TGCAGCGTTGGGGTCAGGGGGGGGTACAATGAGCAGTTCTTC.

This clonotype was found many times. This CDR3 is CASSRQGYEQYF. CDR3 nucleotide sequence: TGTGCCAGCAGCCGACAGGGATACGAGCAGTACTTC. The V and J genes are TRBV11-2 and TRBJ2-7, with 7 bases identical to TRBD1. With V trimmed by 5 bases and J by 4 bases, 2 bases remained unmatched. The CDR3 covers 12 residues. Looked up from germline, CDR1 is SGHAT and CDR2 is FQNNGV.

There are many counts of this clonotype. This chain uses TRBV11-2 with TRBJ1-5; D possibly corresponds to TRBD1 (5 bases). V was pared by 5 bases and J by 9 bases, with 17 bases between. The CDR3 runs to 14 residues. Germline-derived CDR1 and CDR2 are SGHAT and FQNNGV. Written as DNA, the CDR3 is TGTGCCAGCAGCCAAGGGACGGGAGAACGGCCCCAGCATTTT. Translating it yields CASSQGTGERPQHF.

This clonotype came up a few times. The rearrangement joins TRBV5-4 to TRBJ2-3, with D unclear. This CDR3 comprises 15 residues. The V gene lost 5 bases and the J gene lost 1 base, with 14 bases spanning the gap. Germline V CDR1 and CDR2: SGHNT, YYREEE (reference sequence). The CDR3 nucleotides are TGTGCCAGCAGGGAGACGGCCTGGGGCACAGATACGCAGTATTTT. Its protein product is CASRETAWGTDTQYF.

This clonotype was detected ten times or more. The V call is TRBV30, the J call TRBJ2-7, with D perhaps assigned TRBD1 or TRBD2 (6 bases each). This CDR3 region has 12 residues. Germline V CDR1 and CDR2: GTSNPN, SVGIG (reference sequence). V lost 4 bases to trimming and J lost 3 bases, with 10 bases between them. CDR3 sequence reads: CAWNGGGYEQYF. The CDR3 DNA sequence: TGTGCCTGGAATGGAGGGGGCTACGAGCAGTACTTC.

This clonotype was counted many times. J is TRBJ2-1 and V is TRBV18; 12 bases map to TRBD2. V lost 5 bases, J lost 4 bases, and 3 bases stayed unmatched. The CDR3 has 15 residues. Germline V gives CDR1 KGHSH, CDR2 LQKENI. The CDR3 DNA sequence: TGTGCCAGCTCATCCCTAGCGGGAGGGTACAATGAGCAGTTCTTC. It translates to CASSSLAGGYNEQFF.

This clonotype was seen a few times. The chain joins TRBV5-6 to TRBJ2-7; D may be TRBD1 (5 bases). The CDR3 length is 15 residues. Germline V gene lookup returns CDR1 SGHDT and CDR2 YYEEEE. V was trimmed by 5 bases and J by 3 bases, leaving 18 bases between them. The DNA of the CDR3 is TGTGCCAGCAGGGGCGACAGTGCCGCGTTCTACGAGCAGTACTTC. This translates into CASRGDSAAFYEQYF.

This clonotype was counted at least ten times. The chain uses TRBV12-3 or TRBV12-4 and TRBJ1-3; no definite D call. This CDR3 has 14 amino acids. Trimming took off 6 bases at V and 0 bases at J, with 9 bases between the two ends. The chain's CDR3 is CASRHLSSGNTIYF. CDR3 nucleotide sequence: TGTGCCAGCAGGCATCTTAGCTCTGGAAACACCATATATTTT.

This clonotype was counted many times. The V gene is TRBV7-2, the J gene TRBJ2-3; 9 bases are shared with TRBD2. CDR3 length: 16 residues. The trim removed 5 bases at V and 4 bases at J, leaving 10 bases unmatched. The V gene's germline CDR1 is SGHTA and CDR2 FQGNSA. CDR3 coding DNA: TGTGCCAGCAGCCCGGGTGGGACTAGCCCCGCAGATACGCAGTATTTT. Its protein is CASSPGGTSPADTQYF.

This clonotype came up many times. The chain carries TRBV20-1 and TRBJ2-2; the D gene is possibly TRBD2 (5 bases). Germline values: CDR1 DFQATT, CDR2 SNEGSKA (reference sequence). This CDR3 has 14 residues. V was trimmed by 5 bases and J by 6 bases, leaving 16 bases between them. The CDR3 bases are TGCAGTGCTTCCCCGCCGGGGTTCGCCGGGGAGCTGTTTTTT. Protein: CSASPPGFAGELFF.

V usage is TRBV19 and J usage is TRBJ2-3, with D unresolved. Looked up from germline, CDR1 is LNHDA and CDR2 is SQIVND (reference sequence). The CDR3 length is 14 residues. V lost 5 bases and J 1 base, leaving 10 bases between the germline ends. The CDR3 reads CASSGLSGTDTQYF. CDR3 in DNA: TGTGCCAGTAGTGGGCTAAGCGGCACAGATACGCAGTATTTT.

The rearrangement joins TRBV6-2 or TRBV6-3 to TRBJ2-5; 7 bases are shared with TRBD2. Per germline, CDR1 MNHEY and CDR2 SVGEGT. Trimming took 4 bases from V and 1 from J; bases not matched to a gene: 12. The CDR3 spans 17 residues. The CDR3 nucleotides read TGTGCCAGCAGTTTTCGGGGCCTAGCGGACCCCCAAGAGACCCAGTACTTC. Its protein is CASSFRGLADPQETQYF.

This clonotype has ten or more counts. The rearrangement uses TRBV6-1 and TRBJ1-5, with 9 bases lining up with TRBD1. CDR3 length: 15 amino acids. Losses at the gene ends were 6 bases for V and 5 bases for J; bases not matched to a gene: 8. Germline CDR1 is MNHNS and CDR2 is SASEGT. The CDR3 DNA is TGTGCCAGCAGCACCGGGACAGGGTACGATCAGCCCCAGCATTTT. This sequence encodes CASSTGTGYDQPQHF.

For this clonotype: With a much larger clone just one base away, this may be a read error. This chain links TRBV10-3 with TRBJ1-3; D might be TRBD1 (6 bases). Trimming took off 11 bases at V and 0 bases at J, with 14 bases between the two ends. CDR1 and CDR2 from the germline V gene are ENHRY and SYGVKD. CDR3 length equals 14 residues. CDR3 in amino acids: CAPRSGVSGNTIYF. CDR3 nucleotide sequence: TGTGCCCCCAGGTCAGGGGTCTCTGGAAACACCATATATTTT.

J is TRBJ2-1 and V is TRBV2; 9 bases are a match to TRBD2. CDR3 length: 14 residues. Unmatched junction bases numbered 10, after V lost 11 bases and J lost 5 bases. The germline CDR1 and CDR2 sequences are SNHLY and FYNNEI. CDR3 sequence (DNA): TGTGCCGGGGGTCCGGGACTAGCTCACAATGAGCAGTTCTTC. This codes for CAGGPGLAHNEQFF.

The chain is built from TRBV5-1 and TRBJ1-1; 9 bases align to TRBD1. This CDR3 is 14 amino acids long. After removal of 4 bases from V and 8 bases from J, the junction contained 9 bases not matched to a gene. Germline CDR1 and CDR2: SGHRS and YFSETQ. The CDR3 DNA follows: TGCGCCAGCAGCGCGGGACAGGGCGTAGAAGAAGCTTTCTTT. Translation gives CASSAGQGVEEAFF.

This clonotype was seen many times. The V and J genes are TRBV5-1 and TRBJ1-4, with D perhaps matching TRBD1 (6 bases). Germline assignment: CDR1 SGHRS and CDR2 YFSETQ. V lost 0 bases, J lost 8 bases, and 11 bases lay in between. This CDR3 region has 14 residues. CDR3 DNA: TGCGCCAGCAGCTTGGAACAGGGTGGCGAAAAACTGTTTTTT. It specifies CASSLEQGGEKLFF.

V is TRBV3-1 and J is TRBJ2-3, with TRBD2 identical over 7 bases. Germline CDR1 is LGHDT and CDR2 is YNNKEL (reference sequence). J gave up 4 bases and V 10 bases, and 11 bases lay outside the gene matches. The CDR3 totals 14 residues. CDR3 protein: CANNKREGSDTQYF. The CDR3 nucleotides read TGTGCCAACAACAAGCGGGAAGGGTCAGATACGCAGTATTTT.

In regard to this clonotype: At one end, the junction sequence differs from germline, possibly due to a read error. This sequence joins TRBV7-9 and TRBJ1-1, with 8 bases matching TRBD1. CDR1 and CDR2 from the germline V gene are SEHNR and FQNEAQ (reference sequence). The CDR3 runs to 15 residues. CDR3 coding DNA: TGCGCCAGCAGCTTTCAAACAGGGGGGGGGGGTGAAGCTTTCTTT. It encodes CASSFQTGGGGEAFF.

This clonotype was recorded at least ten times. This chain joins TRBV27 and TRBJ2-7, with 7 positions matching TRBD2. Germline assignment: CDR1 MNHEY and CDR2 SMNVEV (reference sequence). The CDR3 length is 13 residues. Germline trimming cut 6 bases from V and 4 bases from J; bases unmatched to any gene: 6. CDR3 DNA sequence: TGTGCCAGCAGCATAAGCGGGATGTACGAGCAGTACTTC. Residues: CASSISGMYEQYF.

This clonotype has only a few counts. V usage is TRBV20-1 and J usage is TRBJ2-7, with TRBD2 identical over 7 bases. This CDR3 has 15 residues. V gave up 5 bases and J gave up 4 bases; unmatched junction bases: 14. The germline V gene has CDR1 DFQATT and CDR2 SNEGSKA (reference sequence). Written as DNA, the CDR3 is TGCAGTGCTCGGCCGGGACTACAAGGAGGATACGAGCAGTACTTC. Translation gives CSARPGLQGGYEQYF.

The table lists this clonotype with many counts. The chain carries TRBV20-1 and TRBJ2-5; TRBD1 matches 7 bases. The CDR3 is 13 residues long. Trimming cost V 4 bases and J 4 bases; bases outside gene matches: 6. Germline V gene data show CDR1 as DFQATT and CDR2 as SNEGSKA (reference sequence). The CDR3 region is CSAIRQGPETQYF. The CDR3, as DNA: TGCAGTGCTATCAGACAGGGCCCAGAGACCCAGTACTTC.

In DNA form, the CDR3 reads TGTGCCAGCAGCCCAGGGACAGAATGGCACAATGAGCAGTTCTTC. It specifies CASSPGTEWHNEQFF. V usage is TRBV7-9 and J usage is TRBJ2-1; 7 bases map to TRBD1. In germline, CDR1 is SEHNR, CDR2 FQNEAQ (reference sequence). This CDR3 has 15 residues. The V gene end was trimmed by 5 bases and the J gene end by 5 bases; junction bases not matched to a gene: 9.

This clonotype occurred many times. In DNA, the CDR3 is TGTGCCAGCAGGCGACAGGGGCTCGAGCAGTACTTC. Translation: CASRRQGLEQYF. This chain links TRBV12-3 or TRBV12-4 with TRBJ2-7; TRBD1 agrees at 8 bases. V gave up 6 bases and J gave up 6 bases; unmatched junction bases: 4. This CDR3 contains 12 residues.

This clonotype was observed at least ten times. This chain joins TRBV28 and TRBJ2-1; TRBD2 aligns across 9 bases. CDR1 is MDHEN and CDR2 is SYDVKM in the germline V gene. There are 15 residues in the CDR3. Trimming cost V 3 bases and J 6 bases; bases outside gene matches: 6. CDR3 sequence reads: CASSFLAGEGNEQFF. The CDR3, as DNA: TGTGCCAGCAGTTTCTTAGCGGGAGAAGGCAATGAGCAGTTCTTC.

This clonotype was observed many times. V gene TRBV6-1 combines with J gene TRBJ2-1, with 9 nucleotides matching TRBD2. The V gene's germline CDR1 is MNHNS and CDR2 SASEGT. The V segment lost 10 bases and the J segment 3 bases; nucleotides outside the gene matches: 13. This CDR3 comprises 16 residues. The chain's CDR3 is CATLRPLTSGYNEQFF. CDR3 nucleotides: TGTGCCACCCTGAGACCTTTGACTAGCGGCTACAATGAGCAGTTCTTC.

This clonotype was detected ten times or more. The rearrangement uses TRBV18 and TRBJ2-7; 8 bases line up with TRBD2. The CDR3 totals 14 residues. Germline lookup yields CDR1 KGHSH and CDR2 LQKENI. J lost 0 bases, V lost 5 bases, and 3 bases had no gene match. The CDR3 reads CASSATSGSYEQYF. CDR3 bases: TGTGCCAGCTCAGCAACTAGCGGCTCCTACGAGCAGTACTTC.